Shown below are 10 T cell receptor beta chains from a single sample sequenced in a study of T cell repertoires in cytomegalovirus infection. TCRdb reanalysed the reads using MiXCR and keeps one entry per CDR3 protein. The repertoire holds about 270,000 distinct CDR3 sequences, 22% seen once, with roughly 19% in the top ten. These receptors have no identified antigens. This specimen was cultured PBMCs, taken from culture after CMV antigen stimulation. The source is a human donor in good health (CMV status not recorded). Some clones in this sample may be carry-over from other donors' samples.

The rearrangement uses TRBV6-5 and TRBJ1-2; 7 bases line up with TRBD1. The CDR3 totals 13 residues. Losses at the gene ends were 0 bases for V and 8 bases for J; bases not matched to a gene: 3. CDR1 and CDR2 from the germline V gene are MNHEY and SVGAGI. As DNA, the CDR3 is TGTGCCAGCAGTTACTCGACAGGGACCGGCTACACCTTC. Encoded protein: CASSYSTGTGYTF.

This chain connects TRBV12-3 or TRBV12-4 to TRBJ2-5; 9 bases are a match to TRBD1. Unmatched junction bases numbered 6, after V lost 6 bases and J lost 4 bases. The CDR3 length is 14 residues. The CDR3 sequence: CASRNGQGRETQYF. DNA for the CDR3: TGTGCCAGCAGGAATGGACAGGGGCGAGAGACCCAGTACTTC.

The DNA of the CDR3 is TGTGCCATCAGTGTTAGCGGGACCTACAATGAGCAGTTCTTC. It encodes CAISVSGTYNEQFF. J is TRBJ2-1 and V is TRBV10-3; 8 nucleotides line up with TRBD2. Germline CDR1 ENHRY, CDR2 SYGVKD. This CDR3 has 14 residues. Unmatched junction bases numbered 1, after V lost 4 bases and J lost 2 bases.

The rearrangement links TRBV2 to TRBJ2-7; D gene unclear. The germline V gene encodes CDR1 SNHLY and CDR2 FYNNEI. Trimming cost V 1 base and J 0 bases, with 7 bases left between them. CDR3 length: 14 amino acids. The DNA for the CDR3 is TGTGCCAGCAGTGAAGGGATTACCTCCTACGAGCAGTACGTC. This translates into CASSEGITSYEQYV.

J is TRBJ1-3 and V is TRBV7-2, with D possibly matching TRBD1 (5 bases). CDR1 is SGHTA and CDR2 is FQGNSA in the germline V gene. This CDR3 is 15 amino acids long. The germline V and J ends were trimmed by 4 bases and 2 bases, with 12 bases remaining between them. The CDR3 reads CASSSQGKAGNTIYF. The CDR3 coding sequence is TGTGCCAGCAGCTCGCAGGGAAAGGCTGGAAACACCATATATTTT. Full variable domain (remainder filled in from reference TRBV7-2 and TRBJ1-3): GAGVSQSPSNKVTEKGKDVELRCDPISGHTALYWYRQSLGQGLEFLIYFQGNSAPDKSGLPSDRFSAERTGGSVSTLTIQRTQQEDSAVYLCASSSQGKAGNTIYFGEGSWLTVV.

V and J are TRBV12-3 or TRBV12-4 and TRBJ2-5; possible D gene TRBD1, 5 bases. V lost 4 bases and J lost 3, with 15 bases in between. This CDR3 comprises 15 residues. CDR3 nucleotide sequence: TGTGCCAGCAGTTCCGCCGACAGAATGGAAGAGACCCAGTACTTC. Amino acid sequence: CASSSADRMEETQYF.

V and J are TRBV6-2 or TRBV6-3 and TRBJ1-5; perhaps TRBD1 as D (5 bases). Germline loops: CDR1 MNHEY, CDR2 SVGEGT. This CDR3 is 14 amino acids long. V was pared by 8 bases and J by 5 bases, with 16 bases between. The CDR3 reads CASGSGTYDQPQHF. CDR3 nucleotides: TGTGCCAGCGGGAGCGGGACTTACGATCAGCCCCAGCATTTT.

This clonotype was seen many times. J is TRBJ1-6 and V is TRBV20-1; the D is unclear. The V and J ends lost 2 bases and 0 bases respectively, with 8 bases between them. The CDR3 extends over 15 amino acids. Germline loops: CDR1 DFQATT, CDR2 SNEGSKA (reference sequence). The CDR3 DNA is TGCAGTGCTAGAACCTCGAGCTCCTATAATTCACCCCTCCACTTT. Its protein is CSARTSSSYNSPLHF.

This clonotype has only a few counts. CDR3 bases: TGTGCCAGCAGCTTAGATCCCCCCGCTTCTAGCACAGATACGCAGTATTTT. The encoded protein is CASSLDPPASSTDTQYF. J is TRBJ2-3 and V is TRBV11-2; D is ambiguous. V was clipped by 0 bases and J by 0 bases, with 13 bases between them. Germline V gene lookup returns CDR1 SGHAT and CDR2 FQNNGV. The length of the CDR3 is 17 residues. The full variable domain, rest sourced from reference TRBV11-2 and TRBJ2-3, is EAGVAQSPRYKIIEKRQSVAFWCNPISGHATLYWYQQILGQGPKLLIQFQNNGVVDDSQLPKDRFSAERLKGVDSTLKIQPAKLEDSAVYLCASSLDPPASSTDTQYFGPGTRLTVL.

This clonotype was seen repeatedly, ten times or more. This chain links TRBV6-1 with TRBJ2-5; 7 positions match TRBD2. Trimming at V came to 7 bases and at J to 4 bases, leaving 9 bases not matched to a gene. The length of the CDR3 is 14 residues. Germline lookup yields CDR1 MNHNS and CDR2 SASEGT. The CDR3 DNA reads TGTGCCAGCACCGGGGGGAGGGCCGGAGAGACCCAGTACTTC. Translation: CASTGGRAGETQYF.